The clone carrying this T cell receptor beta chain was seen many times. No antigen is known for it. The data stem from a study of response to subunit inactivated influenza vaccine. Study-wide points: Each seasonal influenza vaccination, the authors suggested, recruits few new T cells.

TCRdb itself ran the RT-PCR reads through MiXCR, one entry per CDR3 protein. The sample records more than 700,000 distinct CDR3 sequences, approximately 22% being singletons. Trimming stripped 6 bases from V and 2 bases from J, with 8 bases between. The CDR3 extends over 13 amino acids. The chain recombines TRBV12-3 or TRBV12-4 with TRBJ2-1; weak D call: TRBD1 (5 bases). The sample in question was PBMCs from blood, obtained 4 to 6 days after vaccination. This clonotype was obtained from a man in his fifties or sixties who received an inactivated influenza vaccine. CDR3 amino acids: CASSQGAYNEQFF. The CDR3 DNA reads as TGTGCCAGCAGCCAAGGGGCCTACAATGAGCAGTTCTTC.